One sample yielded the 9 T cell receptor beta chains listed below, sequenced in a study of identical twins. MiXCR, applied by TCRdb to the 5' RACE reads, yields one record per CDR3 protein. The repertoire consists of 500,000 or so distinct CDR3 sequences, with 14% occurring once and the leading ten covering 0.95% to 1%. This sample was shared with a second study, whose subject was yellow fever vaccine responses in identical twins.

The sample taken for sequencing was CD4+ T cells sorted from blood. These receptors were collected from a young woman in good health.

This clonotype was recorded a few times. The genes are TRBV27 and TRBJ2-7; 9 positions match TRBD2. The V segment lost 2 bases and the J segment 6 bases; nucleotides outside the gene matches: 8. Per the germline V gene, CDR1 is MNHEY and CDR2 is SMNVEV (reference sequence). This CDR3 comprises 15 residues. The DNA for the CDR3 is TGTGCCAGCAGTTTAGGATCCGCGGGAGGGTTCGAGCAGTACTTC. It specifies CASSLGSAGGFEQYF.

This clonotype has just a few counts. The chain combines TRBV2 with TRBJ2-7; no clear D gene. This CDR3 region has 11 residues. V was shortened by 2 bases and J by 4 bases, with 3 bases between the two germline ends. Per the germline V gene, CDR1 is SNHLY and CDR2 is FYNNEI. The CDR3 here is CASSELYEQYF. CDR3 DNA sequence: TGTGCCAGCAGTGAACTTTACGAGCAGTACTTC.

At least ten counts were recorded for this clonotype. The chain carries TRBV28 and TRBJ1-2; no definite D call. Germline values: CDR1 MDHEN, CDR2 SYDVKM. V lost 4 bases and J lost 4, with 16 bases in between. The CDR3 spans 15 residues. Written as DNA, the CDR3 is TGTGCCAGCAGTTCCCTCCCAACGAGATCCTATGGCTACACCTTC. Translation gives CASSSLPTRSYGYTF.

This clonotype was counted a few times. V usage is TRBV7-2 and J usage is TRBJ2-7; 7 bases fit TRBD2. The CDR3 is 13 residues long. Looked up from germline, CDR1 is SGHTA and CDR2 is FQGNSA. Trimming at V came to 8 bases and at J to 3 bases, leaving 7 bases not matched to a gene. In DNA form, the CDR3 reads TGTGCCAGCGCGCGGGGGAGGGACTACGAGCAGTACTTC. It codes for CASARGRDYEQYF.

V gene TRBV5-1 combines with J gene TRBJ1-6; D gene uncertain. V lost 4 bases to trimming and J lost 4 bases, with 12 bases between them. CDR1 and CDR2 (germline): SGHRS, YFSETQ. The CDR3 contains 15 residues. CDR3 nucleotides: TGCGCCAGCAGCCCGGGTGGGGAGTATAATTCACCCCTCCACTTT. Translation: CASSPGGEYNSPLHF. Using reference TRBV5-1 and TRBJ1-6 for the parts outside the CDR3, the full variable domain is KAGVTQTPRYLIKTRGQQVTLSCSPISGHRSVSWYQQTPGQGLQFLFEYFSETQRNKGNFPGRFSGRQFSNSRSEMNVSTLELGDSALYLCASSPGGEYNSPLHFGNGTRLTVT.

This clonotype was observed a few times. The chain recombines TRBV5-5 with TRBJ2-1; D possibly corresponds to TRBD1 (5 bases). Trimming stripped 4 bases from V and 8 bases from J, with 16 bases between. CDR3 length equals 14 residues. The germline CDR1 and CDR2 sequences are SGHKS and YYEKEE (reference sequence). This CDR3 reads CASSPIPGADEQFF. The CDR3, as DNA: TGTGCCAGCAGCCCCATCCCTGGGGCGGATGAGCAGTTCTTC.

This clonotype was seen a few times. The J gene is TRBJ2-1, the V gene TRBV20-1, with 14 bases lining up with TRBD2. After removal of 1 base from V and 6 bases from J, the junction contained 5 bases not matched to a gene. The germline gives CDR1 DFQATT, CDR2 SNEGSKA (reference sequence). CDR3 length: 16 amino acids. CDR3 bases: TGCAGTGCTAGAGGGACCGGGACTAGCGGGAGCAATGAGCAGTTCTTC. Translation gives CSARGTGTSGSNEQFF.

This clonotype was found many times. The rearrangement joins TRBV12-3 or TRBV12-4 to TRBJ1-5; tentatively, D is TRBD1 (5 bases). V shed 0 bases and J shed 4 bases, with 13 bases lying between them. CDR3 length equals 16 residues. CDR3 sequence: CASSLAGPRFNQPQHF. The CDR3 DNA reads TGTGCCAGCAGTTTAGCGGGACCGCGATTTAATCAGCCCCAGCATTTT.

The table lists this clonotype with a few counts. The rearrangement links TRBV20-1 to TRBJ2-7, with TRBD1 matching over 11 bases. The CDR3 covers 12 residues. V shed 5 bases and J 8 bases; nucleotides not matched to a gene: 5. CDR1 and CDR2 (germline): DFQATT, SNEGSKA (reference sequence). The CDR3 nucleotides read TGCAGTGCTGGCACGGACAGGGGGCAGCAGTACTTC. This encodes CSAGTDRGQQYF.